This section outlines one T cell receptor beta chain sequence together with its context. Its antigen is not known. The sequenced template was cDNA made from the entire isolated RNA. Samples of naive, central memory and regulatory T cells yielded a mean of about 3.7 million reads. TCRdb keeps only in-frame clones here, not all; method: immunoSEQ multiplex PCR. The sample has more than 140,000 clones, roughly 9.3% seen once. This entry is derived from a study of beta chain features in type 1 diabetes. Overall study results and limits: All four CD4+ subsets from Type 1 diabetes patients carried moderately but significantly shorter TCRB CDR3s.

CDR1 is LGHNA and CDR2 is YSLEER in the germline V gene. The CDR3 length is 14 residues. Trimming stripped 5 bases from V and 7 bases from J, with 17 bases between. This receptor was taken from a woman in her thirties or forties in good health. Sequencing was performed on central memory CD4+ T cells from blood. V gene TRBV4-3 combines with J gene TRBJ1-2, with D perhaps matching TRBD1 (6 bases). Written as DNA, the CDR3 is TGCGCCAGCAGCGATCGGGGGGCGCCTATTGGCTACACCTTC. It is translated as CASSDRGAPIGYTF.